This T cell receptor beta chain was retrieved from a study of early T cells in non-severe SARS-CoV-2 infection. The overall study: Sequencing input comprised bulk RNA from unsorted whole blood; chain pairing was not available. Study-wide points: Using VDJdb, the matching emphasized anti-spike CD8 responses while missing private and CD4 specificities.

Each single cDNA molecule received a unique molecular identifier. Each CDR3 protein is one row after TCRdb ran MiXCR on the 5' RACE reads. This sample carries 45,000 to 60,000 distinct CDR3 sequences, approximately 7.7% of them seen once, and the ten largest clones take approximately 3.1%. This clonotype has a handful of counts. Its antigen is as yet unknown. The CDR3 totals 15 residues. J lost 7 bases, V lost 6 bases, and 11 bases had no gene match. Germline V gene lookup returns CDR1 KGHSH and CDR2 LQKENI. The receptor's source is an adult who was a healthcare worker with PCR-confirmed SARS-CoV-2 infection or an uninfected control (not recorded which). Sequencing was done on a sample of whole blood. This chain links TRBV18 with TRBJ1-4; 7 bases align to TRBD1. The CDR3 sequence is CASSRDSQGTEKLFF. The DNA for the CDR3 is TGTGCCAGCTCCCGGGACAGTCAAGGGACTGAAAAACTGTTTTTT.